What follows describes a single T cell receptor beta chain. Its antigen is still unknown. The record has no base qualities; no much larger clone is one base away. Donors were healthy HIV-negative adults with no recently reported acute infections or vaccinations. Every donor was a Caucasian adult residing in Nashville, Tennessee, USA. For unsorted samples, about 90 million PBMCs were counted and genomic DNA was extracted with the QIAamp DNA Blood Mini kit. Blood was obtained by leukapheresis, after which PBMCs were separated by Ficoll-Histopaque density gradient centrifugation and cryopreserved in liquid nitrogen vapor phase. This entry belongs to a study of shared clonotypes between healthy human individuals (dated by TCRdb to the early 2020s). Broadly, across the study: Three men and two women, aged 18 to 49 years, made up the cohort. Leukapheresis yielded between about 0.9 and 8.9 billion PBMCs per donor. To increase sequencing depth and limit assay-specific biases, different laboratories used diverse techniques to prepare libraries and sequence TCR repertoires. Blood TCR repertoires of several healthy adults were deeply sequenced to estimate repertoire size and the extent of clonotype sharing between individuals.

CDR1 and CDR2, looked up from the germline V gene (reference sequence), are GTSNPN and SVGIG. V and J lose 3 bases and 1 base, and a span of 14 bases separates them. The CDR3 covers 15 residues, taking in both the cysteine and the phenylalanine. Only the CDR3 portion is preserved as DNA: 45 bases, with reading frame beginning at the first base. Using the deep immunoSEQ assay, multiplex PCR amplified TCR CDR3 regions from genomic DNA. Extracted genomic DNA from each cell subset was spread evenly across all wells of several immunoSEQ 96-well plates, with each plate serving as a replicate. Each replicate PCR for unsorted PBMC received approximately 0.3 ug genomic DNA, equal to tens of thousands of T cell genomes. Ten immunoSEQ deep assay plates were used to sequence the unsorted PBMC genomic DNA. Purified libraries were measured with a Qubit 3.0 fluorometer, size-checked on a Bioanalyzer 2100, and measured again with the KAPA Library Quantification kit. Every immunoSEQ 96-well plate was sequenced on a separate single-read 150-cycle Illumina NextSeq 550 flow cell. In the authors' own workflow: Because only junctional sequences without quality scores were contained in the immunoSEQ output, filtering matching that applied to full-length reads could not be performed. To assign V/J genes and CDR3, sequences were annotated against IMGT germline references using PyIR, a Python wrapper for IgBLAST v1.9. Reads with weak V/J assignments (E-value above 1e-6), missing CDR3, stop codons, out-of-frame junctions, or ambiguous translated residues were removed. V3J clonotypes were defined as sequences sharing an identical inferred V gene, J gene, and CDR3 amino acid sequence. The percentage overlap between two repertoires was calculated by dividing the number of shared unique clonotypes by the size of the smaller repertoire. Three approaches were used to assess repertoire richness: RTK rarefaction, the Chao1 estimator, and Recon v2.1 estimates of unobserved clonotypes. In its TCRdb copy, this immuneACCESS table keeps in-frame sequences only and misses some clones. Where compared with another copy, unresolved V genes explain less than half of these, and the others have no known cause. The DNA was the basis for D and trimming; V, J and clone size are from that table. The sample table lists about 470,000 clones, 70% to 80% of them with a count of one. 13% of the sample lies in the top ten.

What the study reported, not specific to this receptor: Pairwise subsampling led to the expectation that sequencing depth would affect the degree of clonotype sharing among donors. Because the study included a small number of donors, the genetic and exposure-history diversity represented was limited. Sampling was restricted to blood, and TCR repertoires in tissues likely differ from the TCR repertoires found in blood.

The V gene is TRBV30 and the J gene is TRBJ2-3, with no confidently assigned D gene. The sequenced material came from PBMCs. The sequence derives from a middle-aged woman in good health. Some clones in this sample may be carry-over from other donors' samples. The nucleotide sequence is TGTGCCTGGAGGGAGATTGGGTTCGGCACAGATACGCAGTATTTT. This is translated as CAWREIGFGTDTQYF.